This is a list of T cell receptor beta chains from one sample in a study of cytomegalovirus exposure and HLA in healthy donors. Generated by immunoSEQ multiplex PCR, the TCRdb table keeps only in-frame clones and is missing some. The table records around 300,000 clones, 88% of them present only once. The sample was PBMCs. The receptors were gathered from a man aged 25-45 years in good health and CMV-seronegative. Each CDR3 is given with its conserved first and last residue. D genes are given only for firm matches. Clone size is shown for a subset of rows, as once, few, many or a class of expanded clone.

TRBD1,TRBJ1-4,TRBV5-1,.,TGCGCCAGCAGCTTGGCACAGGGGGCGGCTGAAAAACTGTTTTTT,CASSLAQGAAEKLFF
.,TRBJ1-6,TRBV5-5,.,TGTGCCAGCAGCTCAGCAGGGAGGAGTTCACCCCTCCACTTT,CASSSAGRSSPLHF
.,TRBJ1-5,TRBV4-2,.,TGTGCCAGCAGCCAATCCTTAGTCAATCAGCCCCAGCATTTT,CASSQSLVNQPQHF
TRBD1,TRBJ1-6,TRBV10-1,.,TGCGCCAGCAGTGAGTCAACAGGGGGCAATTCACCCCTCCACTTT,CASSESTGGNSPLHF
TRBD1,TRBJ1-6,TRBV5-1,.,TGCGCCAGCAGCTTCCAAGGCCGGGACAGGGAGGATTCACCCCTCCACTTT,CASSFQGRDREDSPLHF
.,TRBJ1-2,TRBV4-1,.,TGCGCCAGCAGCCGGGATGACAGGAGACCAACTGATGGCTACACCTTC,CASSRDDRRPTDGYTF
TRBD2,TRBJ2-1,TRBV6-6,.,TGTGCCAGCAGCAAAGTAGCGGGGGGGCTCTATGAGCAGTTCTTC,CASSKVAGGLYEQFF
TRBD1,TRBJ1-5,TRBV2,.,TGTGCCAGCAGTGAAGCACAGGGGGGGTCCGATCAGCCCCAGCATTTT,CASSEAQGGSDQPQHF
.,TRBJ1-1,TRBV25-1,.,TGTGCCAGCAGGCAGCCCGGAGACACTGAAGCTTTCTTT,CASRQPGDTEAFF
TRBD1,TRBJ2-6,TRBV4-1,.,TGCGCCAGCAGCCAAGGACAGGGCACTGGGGCCAACGTCCTGACTTTC,CASSQGQGTGANVLTF
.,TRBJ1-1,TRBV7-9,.,TGTGCCAGCAGCTCAGGAGGGTCTGAAGCTTTCTTT,CASSSGGSEAFF
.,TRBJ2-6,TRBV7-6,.,TGTGCCAGCAGCCCAACCGGACTCGCCGGGGCCAACGTCCTGACTTTC,CASSPTGLAGANVLTF
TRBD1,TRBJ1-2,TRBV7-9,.,TGTGCCAGCAGCTGGACGGGACAGGGCGGCGGCTATGGCTACACCTTC,CASSWTGQGGGYGYTF
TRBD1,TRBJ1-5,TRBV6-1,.,TGTGCCTCTGAGACAGGGAACGATCAGCCCCAGCATTTT,CASETGNDQPQHF
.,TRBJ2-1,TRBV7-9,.,TGTGCCAGCACCTCCCTCCGGGACTCCGGGTACAATGAGCAGTTCTTC,CASTSLRDSGYNEQFF
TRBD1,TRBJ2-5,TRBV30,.,TGTGCCTGCTTGGACAGGGCGACCCAGTACTTC,CACLDRATQYF
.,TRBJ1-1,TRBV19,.,TGTGCCACCCAAACCACAAAGGAGGGACCGGGCACTGAAGCTTTCTTT,CATQTTKEGPGTEAFF
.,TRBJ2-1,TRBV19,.,TGTGCCAGTAGTATAGGAACTGGAGGTAACAATGAGCAGTTCTTC,CASSIGTGGNNEQFF
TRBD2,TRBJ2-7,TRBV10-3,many,TGTGCCATCACCCAAGCGGGGGGGCCCTACGAGCAGTACTTC,CAITQAGGPYEQYF
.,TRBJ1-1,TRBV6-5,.,TGTGCCAGCGTTAGGGGCCCTGAAGCTTTCTTT,CASVRGPEAFF
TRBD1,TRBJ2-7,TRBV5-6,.,TGTGCCAGCAGCTTGGTTGTGACAGGGGATAGGTACGAGCAGTACTTC,CASSLVVTGDRYEQYF
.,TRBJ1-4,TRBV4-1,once,TGCGCCAGCAGCCAACTTCCCACCGGGACTGGGAATGAAAAACTGTTTTTT,CASSQLPTGTGNEKLFF
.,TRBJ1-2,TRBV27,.,TGTGCCAGCCTTAAGTCCGGGGGGTTAAACTATGGCTACACCTTC,CASLKSGGLNYGYTF
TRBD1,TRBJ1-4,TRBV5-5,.,TGTGCCAGCAGCTCCCGGACAGGGGGCGAAAAACTGTTTTTT,CASSSRTGGEKLFF
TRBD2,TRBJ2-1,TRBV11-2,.,TGTGCCAGCAGCCCAACCACCCAGCGGGGTCACAATGAGCAGTTCTTC,CASSPTTQRGHNEQFF
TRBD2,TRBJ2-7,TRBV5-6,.,TGTGCCAGCAGCTTGGTACCTAGCGGGGGGGCCGTCTACGAGCAGTACTTC,CASSLVPSGGAVYEQYF
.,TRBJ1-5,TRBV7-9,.,TGTGCCAGCAGCTCAGGGATTAATAGCAATCAGCCCCAGCATTTT,CASSSGINSNQPQHF
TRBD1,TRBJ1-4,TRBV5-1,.,TGCGCCACCCGACAGGGAGGAATAACTAATGAAAAACTGTTTTTT,CATRQGGITNEKLFF
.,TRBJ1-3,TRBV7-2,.,TGTGCCAGCAGGCCCCTATATAGAAACACCATATATTTT,CASRPLYRNTIYF
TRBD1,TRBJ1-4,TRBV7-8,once,TGTGCCAGCAGCCGACGGGACAGGGCTCATGAAAAACTGTTTTTT,CASSRRDRAHEKLFF
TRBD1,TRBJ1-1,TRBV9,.,TGTGCCAGCAGCCCAGAGGGACAGGGGGTAGGTGAAGCTTTCTTT,CASSPEGQGVGEAFF
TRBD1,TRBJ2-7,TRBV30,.,TGTGCCTGGAGTACCGGACAGGGGGTCTACGAGCAGTACTTC,CAWSTGQGVYEQYF
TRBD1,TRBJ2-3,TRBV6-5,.,TGTGCCAGCAGTTGGGGACAGCCCACAGATACGCAGTATTTT,CASSWGQPTDTQYF
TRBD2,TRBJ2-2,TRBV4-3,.,TGCGCCAGCAGCCAAGTCTATAGACTAGCGGGGGGATTACACGTCGGGGAGCTGTTTTTT,CASSQVYRLAGGLHVGELFF
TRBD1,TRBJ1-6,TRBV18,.,TGTGCCAGCTCACCGGGGTTCGGGACAGCCTATAATTCACCCCTCCACTTT,CASSPGFGTAYNSPLHF
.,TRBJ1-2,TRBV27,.,TGTGCCAGCAGTTTGCGGGGCATGGATGGGAACTATGGCTACACCTTC,CASSLRGMDGNYGYTF
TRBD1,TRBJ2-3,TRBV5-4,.,TGTGCCAGCAGCCCAGCAGACAGGGGCACAGATACGCAGTATTTT,CASSPADRGTDTQYF
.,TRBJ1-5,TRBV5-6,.,TGTGCCAGCAGCTTGTGGTCTAATGACAATCAGCCCCAGCATTTT,CASSLWSNDNQPQHF
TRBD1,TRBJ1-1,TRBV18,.,TGTGCCAGCTCACCAGACAGGGCTGTGAACACTGAAGCTTTCTTT,CASSPDRAVNTEAFF
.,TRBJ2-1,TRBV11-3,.,TGTGCCAGCAGCTTAGTAGGGAGCTCCTACAATGAGCAGTTCTTC,CASSLVGSSYNEQFF
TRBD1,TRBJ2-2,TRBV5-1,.,TGCGCCAGCACACAGGGGACCACCGGGGAGCTGTTTTTT,CASTQGTTGELFF
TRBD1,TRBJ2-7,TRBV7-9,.,TGTGCCAGCAGCTTTCCCGGGACAGGGAGCTACGAGCAGTACTTC,CASSFPGTGSYEQYF
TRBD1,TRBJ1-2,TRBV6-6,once,TGTGCCAGCAAAGAGGGGGCGCGGAACTATGGCTACACCTTC,CASKEGARNYGYTF
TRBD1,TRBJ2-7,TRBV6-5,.,TGTGCCAGCAGCCGACCTCGGGACAGTTACTACGAGCAGTACTTC,CASSRPRDSYYEQYF
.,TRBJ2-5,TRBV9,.,TGTGCCAGCAGCAGGGGGCAAGAGACCCAGTACTTC,CASSRGQETQYF
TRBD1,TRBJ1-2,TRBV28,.,TGTGCCAGCAGTTACCGGACAGGGGGCAGAGGCTACACCTTC,CASSYRTGGRGYTF
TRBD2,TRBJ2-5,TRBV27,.,TGTGCCAGCAGTGGGGGACTAGCGGGGGTTGAGACCCAGTACTTC,CASSGGLAGVETQYF
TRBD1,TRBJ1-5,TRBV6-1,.,TGTGCCAGCAGTGTAGGACAGGGTACCAATCAGCCCCAGCATTTT,CASSVGQGTNQPQHF
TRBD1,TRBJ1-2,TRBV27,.,TGTGCCAGCAGTCAGGCGGCAGGGGGGATGAGGGGCTACACCTTC,CASSQAAGGMRGYTF
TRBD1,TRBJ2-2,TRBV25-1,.,TGTGCCAGCAGTGAATCCTGGGACAGGTTGACCGGGGAGCTGTTTTTT,CASSESWDRLTGELFF
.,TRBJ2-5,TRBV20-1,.,TGCAGTGCTAGAGGAGGTGAGACCCAGTACTTC,CSARGGETQYF
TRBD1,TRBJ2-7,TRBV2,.,TGTGCCAGCACTGAGGGACAGGCCTCCTACGAGCAGTACTTC,CASTEGQASYEQYF
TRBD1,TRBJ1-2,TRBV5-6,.,TGTGCCAGCAGCCTGGGACAGGAGTTAATGCGTGGCTACACCTTC,CASSLGQELMRGYTF
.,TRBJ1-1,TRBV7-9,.,TGTGCCAGCAGCTTCCTACAGCCCACTGAAGCTTTCTTT,CASSFLQPTEAFF
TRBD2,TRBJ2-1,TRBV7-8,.,TGTGCCAGCAGCCGGGGGGACCCCAAGTATTTCTACAATGAGCAGTTCTTC,CASSRGDPKYFYNEQFF
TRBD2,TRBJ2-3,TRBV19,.,TGTGCCACAGGGACTAGCGGGCCGCAGTATTTT,CATGTSGPQYF
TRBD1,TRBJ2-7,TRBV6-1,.,TGTGCCAGCACCGAGACAGGGTTCTGGAACTACGAGCAGTACTTC,CASTETGFWNYEQYF
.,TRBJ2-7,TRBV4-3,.,TGCGCCAGCAGCCATGGGGGGGGCGGTTACGAGCAGTACTTC,CASSHGGGGYEQYF
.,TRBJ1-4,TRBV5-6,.,TGTGCCAGCAGTTTAGAAGTTAATGAAAAACTGTTTTTT,CASSLEVNEKLFF